This T cell receptor (beta chain) was documented in a study of T cell changes during pregnancy in multiple sclerosis. The method was immunoSEQ multiplex PCR; TCRdb's version includes in-frame clones alone and lacks a portion of them. The data hold over 55,000 clones, with about 83% observed a single time. Trimming stripped 5 bases from V and 5 bases from J, with 13 bases between. CDR1 is SGHTA and CDR2 is FQGNSA in the germline V gene. The CDR3 covers 14 residues. The chain combines TRBV7-2 with TRBJ1-5; no clear D gene. Sequences were obtained from peripheral blood from another person, used as feeder cells. This TCR was recovered from a human donor whose cells served as feeder cells for cultures in a pregnancy study. The CDR3 DNA follows: TGTGCCAGCAGCCCCCGACTGGGCGATCAGCCCCAGCATTTT. This codes for CASSPRLGDQPQHF.